The rows below give T cell receptor beta chains drawn from one sample of a study of control samples from healthy donors and cancer patients. The assay was immunoSEQ multiplex PCR, and TCRdb's table has in-frame clones only and misses some. Among 40,000 to 60,000 clones listed, roughly 90% were seen once. Sequencing was carried out using PBMCs. These receptor sequences come from a man aged 55 to 70 with head and neck cancer. The CDR3 runs from the conserved cysteine through the conserved F or W.

v_gene,CDR3aa
TRBV28,CASNEINSPLHF
TRBV9,CASSGSGRAQETQYF
TRBV7-8,CASSLAEVGYTF
TRBV28,CASSLLGGGTGELFF
TRBV7-9,CASSLVGGAGSYGYTF
TRBV19,CASRRQGFATYSNQPQHF
TRBV2,CASSASGQETQYF
TRBV7-2,CASKSGVATGELFF
TRBV27,CASSLHSYNSPLHF
TRBV7-2,CASSSGTGKAGELFF
TRBV28,CASSWASQETQYF
TRBV6-5,CASSFAGSLSGNTIYF
TRBV30,CAWRKRDIRQGTEAFF
TRBV7-9,CASSLGTGGSPLHF
TRBV7-9,CASSAQQETQYF
TRBV7-2,CASSRTSGRVPDTQYF
TRBV6-2/TRBV6-3,CASSQPDGTTNEKLFF
TRBV5-1,CASSLVAGNTGELFF
TRBV19,CASSIVFSGNEQFF
TRBV7-2,CASSLGGGGLNSPLHF
TRBV30,CAWSVLTVNTEAFF
TRBV7-2,CASSLVAWRGGTSEQYF
TRBV27,CASTPGLAGYLEDTGELFF
TRBV28,CASSLWGRGTGELFF
TRBV7-2,CASSGGQADYGYTF
TRBV7-2,CASTLGPGDPEAFF
TRBV7-2,CASSPQLAPSSYEQYF
TRBV14,CASSQFQGSGANYGYTF
TRBV19,CASSLLEQGNTEAFF
TRBV12-3/TRBV12-4,CASSLVGDTQYF